This is a list of T cell receptor beta chains from one sample in a study of shared clonotypes between healthy human individuals. Profiled with immunoSEQ multiplex PCR; TCRdb holds only in-frame clones, not every one. The sample gives about 1.1 million clones, around three quarters of which show up once; about 0.52% is in the top ten. Sequenced: memory CD4+ T cells from PBMCs. The source of these receptors is a man between 18 and 35 years old in good health. Some clones in this sample may be carry-over from other donors' samples. Both conserved end residues are part of each CDR3. A D gene is named only where the DNA matches it firmly. Size tells how often a clone was seen (once, few, many) or the class of an expanded clone, and some rows leave it out.

d_gene	abundance	v_gene	j_gene	CDR3aa	CDR3nt
TRBD1	once	TRBV5-1	TRBJ2-7	CASSSGGAPYEQYF	TGCGCCAGCAGCTCAGGGGGTGCCCCCTACGAGCAGTACTTC
TRBD1	.	TRBV27	TRBJ1-1	CASRDRGTSRAFF	TGTGCCAGCCGGGACAGGGGGACCTCGAGAGCTTTCTTT
.	.	TRBV12-2	TRBJ2-5	CASRLALRATVQETQYF	TGTGCAAGTCGCTTGGCCCTGCGGGCGACGGTACAAGAGACCCAGTACTTC
TRBD2	few	TRBV27	TRBJ2-5	CASSYDGRREETQYF	TGTGCCAGCAGTTACGACGGGAGGAGGGAGGAGACCCAGTACTTC
.	.	TRBV9	TRBJ2-1	CAGPRRIWQFF	TGTGCCGGGCCCCGCCGGATCTGGCAGTTCTTC
TRBD1	.	TRBV5-1	TRBJ1-4	CASSLLGQGLNEKLFF	TGCGCCAGCAGCTTACTAGGACAGGGACTAAATGAAAAACTGTTTTTT
.	once	TRBV6-6	TRBJ2-6	CASLGISGANVLTF	TGTGCCAGCCTCGGAATCTCTGGGGCCAACGTCCTGACTTTC
.	.	TRBV9	TRBJ1-1	CASSAGHPENTEAFF	TGTGCCAGCAGCGCGGGACACCCGGAGAACACTGAAGCTTTCTTT
TRBD1	.	TRBV18	TRBJ1-1	CASSWTGENTEAFF	TGTGCCAGCTCATGGACAGGGGAGAACACTGAAGCTTTCTTT
.	.	TRBV28	TRBJ1-2	CASRFQGRGYTF	TGTGCCAGCAGATTTCAGGGCCGGGGCTACACCTTC
.	.	TRBV2	TRBJ1-1	CASSKSVNTEAFF	TGTGCCAGCAGTAAATCAGTGAACACTGAAGCTTTCTTT
.	.	TRBV7-9	TRBJ1-1	CASSALSEDTEAFF	TGTGCCAGCAGCGCTCTATCCGAGGACACTGAAGCTTTCTTT
.	once	TRBV6-1	TRBJ1-2	CASSPGAGGYTF	TGTGCCAGCAGCCCGGGGGCCGGTGGCTACACCTTC
.	once	TRBV4-2	TRBJ2-7	CASSQDRTSYEQYF	TGTGCCAGCAGCCAAGACCGGACTTCCTACGAGCAGTACTTC
.	once	TRBV4-2	TRBJ1-3	CASSQDLTHSGNTIYF	TGTGCCAGCAGCCAAGATTTGACCCACTCTGGAAACACCATATATTTT
.	.	TRBV30	TRBJ1-1	CVISGTNEAFF	TGTGTCATTTCGGGGACAAACGAAGCTTTCTTT
.	many	TRBV5-6	TRBJ1-1	CASSLRQYTFEAFF	TGTGCCAGCAGCTTGAGGCAGTATACCTTCGAAGCTTTCTTT
.	.	TRBV30	TRBJ1-4	CAWSQGRLNEKLFF	TGTGCCTGGAGTCAGGGACGGCTTAATGAAAAACTGTTTTTT
.	once	TRBV28	TRBJ2-5	CASTHPNEETQYF	TGTGCCAGTACACACCCGAACGAAGAGACCCAGTACTTC
.	.	TRBV9	TRBJ2-3	CASSVGPSPGDTQYF	TGTGCCAGCAGCGTAGGCCCTTCCCCCGGCGATACGCAGTATTTT
.	few	TRBV28	TRBJ1-1	CASSLGDSKAFF	TGTGCCAGCAGTTTAGGGGACTCAAAGGCTTTCTTT
.	.	TRBV18	TRBJ1-2	CASSPPLTAPYGYTF	TGTGCCAGCTCACCACCATTAACGGCGCCCTATGGCTACACCTTC
TRBD1	.	TRBV9	TRBJ1-1	CASSVGQGIMNTEAFF	TGTGCCAGCAGCGTAGGACAGGGAATTATGAACACTGAAGCTTTCTTT
.	.	TRBV27	TRBJ1-2	CASSSQGFNGYTF	TGTGCCAGCAGTTCACAGGGTTTTAATGGCTACACCTTC
.	.	TRBV28	TRBJ1-4	CASSFTRSPGFNEKLFF	TGTGCCAGCAGTTTCACCCGCTCGCCAGGCTTTAATGAAAAACTGTTTTTT
.	.	TRBV15	TRBJ1-2	CATSRDRALTNYGYTF	TGTGCCACCAGCAGAGACCGGGCCCTTACTAACTATGGCTACACCTTC
.	few	TRBV7-2	TRBJ2-5	CASSPEGWETQYF	TGTGCCAGCAGCCCCGAGGGGTGGGAGACCCAGTACTTC
.	.	TRBV28	TRBJ1-5	CASSTTLGPTSQPQHF	TGTGCCAGCAGTACTACCCTGGGCCCAACGAGTCAGCCCCAGCATTTT
.	.	TRBV5-1	TRBJ2-3	CASKATGYISTDTQYF	TGCGCCAGCAAAGCAACGGGATATATTAGCACAGATACGCAGTATTTT
.	.	TRBV6-5	TRBJ1-3	CASSYAAFSGNTIYF	TGTGCCAGCAGTTACGCGGCCTTCTCTGGAAACACCATATATTTT
.	.	TRBV19	TRBJ1-5	CASSITGSFSNQPQHF	TGTGCCAGTAGTATCACAGGGAGTTTCAGCAATCAGCCCCAGCATTTT
.	.	TRBV5-1	TRBJ2-1	CASSLGRQHNEQFF	TGCGCCAGCAGCCTCGGCCGACAGCACAATGAGCAGTTCTTC
TRBD1	.	TRBV4-1	TRBJ1-1	CASSLTGGGTEAFF	TGCGCCAGCAGCCTGACAGGGGGGGGCACTGAAGCTTTCTTT
.	.	TRBV23-1	TRBJ2-3	CASSRLRTNTQYF	TGCGCCAGCAGCCGTTTGCGCACTAATACGCAGTATTTT
TRBD1	.	TRBV11-2	TRBJ2-3	CASSPGGGTGVGDTQYF	TGTGCCAGCAGCCCCGGGGGGGGGACAGGGGTTGGAGATACGCAGTATTTT
.	many	TRBV28	TRBJ1-3	CASSSTGTITNTIYF	TGTGCCAGCAGTTCGACCGGGACAATTACAAACACCATATATTTT
.	.	TRBV2	TRBJ2-1	CASRTYNEQFF	TGTGCCAGCAGAACATACAATGAGCAGTTCTTC
.	few	TRBV29-1	TRBJ2-1	CSVGGLLGDEQFF	TGCAGCGTTGGTGGCCTATTGGGGGATGAGCAGTTCTTC
.	.	TRBV7-9	TRBJ1-3	CASSSRATVSGNTIYF	TGTGCCAGCAGCTCACGAGCTACAGTTTCTGGAAACACCATATATTTT
TRBD2	.	TRBV7-2	TRBJ2-6	CASSPLAGEVGANVLTF	TGTGCCAGCAGCCCATTAGCGGGAGAGGTTGGGGCCAACGTCCTGACTTTC
.	.	TRBV7-6	TRBJ1-1	CASFPGYRNTEAFF	TGTGCCTCTTTCCCTGGTTATCGGAACACTGAAGCTTTCTTT
TRBD2	.	TRBV28	TRBJ2-5	CASRLSSGRGSGETQYF	TGTGCCAGCAGGCTTTCGAGCGGGAGAGGGTCGGGGGAGACCCAGTACTTC
TRBD1	few	TRBV5-6	TRBJ2-7	CASSFGDSAYEQYF	TGTGCCAGCAGCTTCGGGGACAGCGCCTACGAGCAGTACTTC
.	.	TRBV6-1	TRBJ1-4	CASRGGPGEKLFF	TGTGCCAGCAGAGGGGGGCCAGGTGAAAAACTGTTTTTT
TRBD1	.	TRBV29-1	TRBJ2-2	CSSKQGSTGELFF	TGCAGTTCTAAACAGGGGTCCACCGGGGAGCTGTTTTTT
.	.	TRBV6-5	TRBJ2-2	CASKGPRMNTGELFF	TGTGCCAGCAAGGGGCCGAGGATGAACACCGGGGAGCTGTTTTTT
.	.	TRBV19	TRBJ2-1	CASSPSGTISYNEQFF	TGTGCCAGTAGCCCTTCCGGGACAATCTCCTACAATGAGCAGTTCTTC
TRBD1	few	TRBV9	TRBJ1-3	CASSAGDRGLNTIYF	TGTGCCAGCAGCGCGGGCGACAGGGGGCTAAACACCATATATTTT
.	.	TRBV28	TRBJ2-7	CASAGTYYEQYF	TGTGCCAGCGCGGGGACTTACTACGAGCAGTACTTC
.	.	TRBV11-3	TRBJ1-1	CASSDTTEAFF	TGTGCCAGCAGTGACACTACTGAAGCTTTCTTT
TRBD1	.	TRBV7-9	TRBJ2-7	CASSFRDRGYDEQYF	TGTGCCAGCAGCTTTCGGGACAGGGGTTACGACGAGCAGTACTTC
.	many	TRBV30	TRBJ2-3	CACRNTGADTQYF	TGTGCCTGTCGCAACACTGGCGCAGATACGCAGTATTTT
.	.	TRBV5-1	TRBJ1-4	CANSLGHANEKLFF	TGCGCCAACAGCTTGGGGCACGCTAATGAAAAACTGTTTTTT
TRBD1	.	TRBV29-1	TRBJ1-4	CSVAGQILPEKLFF	TGCAGCGTTGCGGGACAGATACTCCCTGAAAAACTGTTTTTT
.	.	TRBV6-1	TRBJ2-7	CASSEMDVVGEQYF	TGTGCCAGCAGTGAAATGGACGTTGTTGGCGAGCAGTACTTC
.	few	TRBV7-9	TRBJ1-1	CASSSNTEAFF	TGTGCCAGCAGCTCGAACACTGAAGCTTTCTTT
.	.	TRBV7-2	TRBJ2-1	CASSPYRGEVYNEQFF	TGTGCCAGCAGCCCCTATAGGGGGGAGGTTTACAATGAGCAGTTCTTC
TRBD2	.	TRBV11-1	TRBJ2-5	CASSPGEGPQETQYF	TGTGCCAGCAGCCCTGGGGAGGGCCCCCAAGAGACCCAGTACTTC
.	.	TRBV28	TRBJ2-7	CASSLTGSKEQYF	TGTGCCAGCAGTTTAACGGGGAGTAAGGAGCAGTACTTC
TRBD1	.	TRBV18	TRBJ2-3	CASSRIGTGLGDTQYF	TGTGCCAGCTCACGAATCGGGACAGGGCTTGGAGATACGCAGTATTTT